Listed below are T cell receptor beta chains from one sample, sequenced in a study of T cell repertoires in cytomegalovirus infection. MiXCR was run by TCRdb on the reads, yielding one entry per CDR3 protein. The sample has about 920,000 distinct CDR3 sequences, less than 35% seen once; the top ten hold around an eighth. These receptors have no known antigen. Sequences were derived from cultured CD8+ T cells from PBMCs, sampled from culture after CMV antigen stimulation. These receptors were taken from a human donor in good health (CMV status not recorded). Some clones in this sample may be carry-over from other donors' samples. Each CDR3 is given with its conserved first and last residue. The D gene is left open where the match is weak. Only part of the rows carry a size: once, few, many, or a class if the clone is expanded.

. . TRBJ2-1 TRBV29-1 TGCAGCACTGAAATGGGGGACTTCTACAATGAGCAGTTCTTC CSTEMGDFYNEQFF
. . TRBJ2-2 TRBV24-1 TGTGCCACCAGTGACGCCGAGTGGCGGACCGGGGAGCTGTTTTTT CATSDAEWRTGELFF
. TRBD2 TRBJ2-5 TRBV6-5 TGTGCCACTAGCGGGGGGTCCCCAGAGACCCAGTACTTC CATSGGSPETQYF
. TRBD2 TRBJ2-2 TRBV2 TGTGCCAGCAGACCGATTCCGGGACTAGCGGGGAGCACCGGGGAGCTGTTTTTT CASRPIPGLAGSTGELFF
many . TRBJ2-5 TRBV7-8 TGTGCCAGCAGCTTAGCGCTGGGGCGGCAAGAGACCCAGTACTTC CASSLALGRQETQYF
few TRBD1 TRBJ1-6 TRBV5-4 TGTGCCAGCAGCCCCGGGACAGCCTATAATTCACCCCTCCACTTT CASSPGTAYNSPLHF
. . TRBJ2-7 TRBV2 TGTGCCAGCAGCCTTGACCCGGCCTACGAGCAGTACTTC CASSLDPAYEQYF
. TRBD2 TRBJ2-5 TRBV27 TGTGCCAGCAGTTCCTACCCTAGCGGGGGGATCGAGACCCAGTACTTC CASSSYPSGGIETQYF
. . TRBJ1-2 TRBV7-2 TGTGCCAGCAGCCTAGGCCGGGGGGGAATTGCCTTC CASSLGRGGIAF
few TRBD2 TRBJ2-7 TRBV7-9 TGTGCCAGCAGCTTAGCACCCGGGACTAGCGCCTCCTACGAGCAGTACTTC CASSLAPGTSASYEQYF
. . TRBJ1-5 TRBV27 TGTGCCAGCAGTCCGTATGGGGCAGTTTATAGCAATCAGCCCCAGCATTTT CASSPYGAVYSNQPQHF
. . TRBJ1-6 TRBV2 TGTGCCAGCGCGGACAGACCTTATAATTCACCCCTCCACTTT CASADRPYNSPLHF
few TRBD2 TRBJ2-1 TRBV11-2 TGTGCCAGCAGCCGCCTCCCCGGGGGGGCCCATGAGCAGTTCTTC CASSRLPGGAHEQFF
. . TRBJ2-5 TRBV5-1 TGCGCCAGCAAAGGGGGGGCGTTCCAAGAGACCCAGTACTTC CASKGGAFQETQYF
. . TRBJ2-3 TRBV4-1 TGCGCCAGCAGTACGTCTCGTGCAAATACGCAGTATTTT CASSTSRANTQYF
. TRBD1 TRBJ1-1 TRBV29-1 TGCAGCGTTAGTGAGGGACAGGGCATAACTGAAGCTTTCTTT CSVSEGQGITEAFF
. . TRBJ2-1 TRBV14 TGTGCCAGCAGCCAGGCCCACTGGGGGCTCAATGAGCAGTTCTTC CASSQAHWGLNEQFF
. . TRBJ2-7 TRBV4-1 TGCGCCAGCAGCCAAGGAGGGGTCGAGCAGTACTTC CASSQGGVEQYF
few TRBD2 TRBJ2-7 TRBV19 TGTGCCAGTAGTAGATCGGGACTAGCGGGGGGCCTCGTCTTGGGCGAGCAGTACTTC CASSRSGLAGGLVLGEQYF
many TRBD1 TRBJ2-7 TRBV7-9 TGTGCCAGCAGCGGAGCCCGGGACAGGGGCTCCTACGAGCAGTACTTC CASSGARDRGSYEQYF
. TRBD1 TRBJ1-1 TRBV6-5 TGTGCCAGCAGTTACTTTGGACAGGGAGCTAGGGCTTTCTTT CASSYFGQGARAFF
few TRBD1 TRBJ1-2 TRBV12-3/TRBV12-4 TGTGCCAGCACCCAAATTGGACAGGGGAACCTCTATGGCTACACCTTC CASTQIGQGNLYGYTF
. TRBD1 TRBJ1-1 TRBV20-1 TGCAGTGCTAGAGATCCGACAGGGGGCCGAACTGAAGCTTTCTTT CSARDPTGGRTEAFF
. TRBD1 TRBJ2-3 TRBV15 TGTGCCACCAGCGTTGGCCCCGACAGGGAATACACAGATACGCAGTATTTT CATSVGPDREYTDTQYF
many TRBD1 TRBJ1-2 TRBV7-2 TGTGCCAGCAGCTTAGGACAGGGGGTGGACTATGGCTACACCTTC CASSLGQGVDYGYTF
many . TRBJ1-2 TRBV7-2 TGTGCCAGCACCCAGGGAGGGGGACCTAACTATGGCTACACCTTC CASTQGGGPNYGYTF
few TRBD1 TRBJ2-3 TRBV6-5 TGTGCCAGCAGTGCCAGGGGGATGAGCACAGATACGCAGTATTTT CASSARGMSTDTQYF